These 27 T cell receptor beta chains share one sample of origin, sequenced in a study of blood T cell repertoires in COVID-19. Data came from immunoSEQ multiplex PCR; TCRdb stores just in-frame clones and leaves some out. The sample includes fewer than 200,000 clones, over 80% of them seen just once. The material sequenced was peripheral blood. These receptors were obtained from a woman in her forties or fifties with acute or convalescent COVID-19.

CDR3 sequence: CASSIRENRNEQFF. The CDR3 coding sequence is TGTGCCAGTAGTATCCGGGAGAACCGCAATGAGCAGTTCTTC. V gene TRBV19 combines with J gene TRBJ2-1; D is possibly TRBD2 (6 bases). CDR1 and CDR2 from the germline V gene are LNHDA and SQIVND (reference sequence). This CDR3 has 14 residues. Trimming stripped 3 bases from V and 6 bases from J, with 12 bases between.

The CDR3 is CAWSPWVGETQYF. CDR3 DNA sequence: TGTGCCTGGAGTCCCTGGGTCGGGGAGACCCAGTACTTC. This sequence joins TRBV30 and TRBJ2-5, with D unresolved. V lost 2 bases to trimming and J lost 5 bases, with 12 bases between them. Germline CDR1 and CDR2: GTSNPN and SVGIG (reference sequence). This CDR3 region has 13 residues.

The chain carries TRBV30 and TRBJ2-5, with 7 positions matching TRBD2. This CDR3 region has 14 residues. The germline CDR1 and CDR2 sequences are GTSNPN and SVGIG (reference sequence). V was clipped by 5 bases and J by 9 bases; unmatched bases: 15. This CDR3 is CAWGLGLPGAAQYF. The DNA of the CDR3 is TGTGCCTGGGGGTTGGGACTACCTGGTGCGGCCCAGTACTTC. Using reference TRBV30 and TRBJ2-5 for the parts outside the CDR3, the full variable domain is SQTIHQWPATLVQPVGSPLSLECTVEGTSNPNLYWYRQAAGRGLQLLFYSVGIGQISSEVPQNLSASRPQDRQFILSSKKLLLSDSGFYLCAWGLGLPGAAQYFGPGTRLLVL.

The chain couples TRBV7-2 to TRBJ2-5; 12 nucleotides agree with TRBD2. The CDR3 covers 14 residues. The ends lost 6 bases at V and 5 bases at J; junction bases unmatched: 4. Germline V gene sequence: CDR1 SGHTA, CDR2 FQGNSA. This chain's CDR3 is CASRFGTSGETQYF. In nucleotides, the CDR3 is TGTGCCAGCAGATTTGGGACTAGCGGGGAGACCCAGTACTTC.

The chain uses TRBV30 and TRBJ1-2; D may be TRBD1 (5 bases). The germline V gene has CDR1 GTSNPN and CDR2 SVGIG (reference sequence). V dropped 3 bases and J dropped 8 bases, with 16 bases sitting between them. The CDR3 totals 13 residues. CDR3 nucleotides: TGTGCCTGGAGCCCTTCTGCGGGGCGAGGCTACACCTTC. Its protein product is CAWSPSAGRGYTF. Drawing the rest from reference TRBV30 and TRBJ1-2, the complete variable domain is SQTIHQWPATLVQPVGSPLSLECTVEGTSNPNLYWYRQAAGRGLQLLFYSVGIGQISSEVPQNLSASRPQDRQFILSSKKLLLSDSGFYLCAWSPSAGRGYTFGSGTRLTVV.

The V and J genes are TRBV3-1 (or the pseudogene TRBV3-2) and TRBJ2-7; TRBD2 might be the D (6 bases). CDR1 is LGHDT, CDR2 YNNKEL, per germline (reference sequence). V was pared by 1 base and J by 3 bases, with 13 bases between. This CDR3 has 15 amino acids. The CDR3 spells CASSQAGAQNYEQYF. DNA for the CDR3: TGTGCCAGCAGCCAAGCGGGAGCCCAGAACTACGAGCAGTACTTC.

The chain links TRBV6-6 to TRBJ1-5, with D tentatively TRBD1 (6 bases). Germline V gene lookup returns CDR1 MNHNY and CDR2 SVGAGI (reference sequence). The CDR3 is 13 amino acids. V gave up 5 bases and J gave up 5 bases, with 10 bases separating them. In DNA form, the CDR3 reads TGTGCCAGCAGTGGACAGCCTTATCAGCCCCAGCATTTT. It specifies CASSGQPYQPQHF.

This chain connects TRBV2 to TRBJ2-5; 7 bases are shared with TRBD1. This CDR3 is 13 amino acids long. Germline CDR1 and CDR2: SNHLY and FYNNEI. V shed 10 bases, J shed 3 bases, and the junction held 8 bases outside the gene matches. The CDR3 DNA sequence: TGTGCCAACCAAAGGGACAGAGAAGAGACCCAGTACTTC. It is translated as CANQRDREETQYF.

V usage is TRBV2 and J usage is TRBJ1-6; tentatively, D is TRBD1 (6 bases). The CDR3 loop spans 14 amino acids. V was clipped by 6 bases and J by 7 bases, with 13 bases between them. Looked up from germline, CDR1 is SNHLY and CDR2 is FYNNEI. The CDR3: CASRRGAGNSPLHF. The DNA for the CDR3 is TGTGCCAGCAGGCGGGGGGCTGGCAATTCACCCCTCCACTTT.

V and J are TRBV5-1 and TRBJ1-1; maybe TRBD1 (5 bases). V shed 0 bases and J shed 5 bases, with 5 bases lying between them. This CDR3 comprises 12 residues. Germline V CDR1 and CDR2: SGHRS, YFSETQ. The CDR3 sequence: CASSLEGTEAFF. The CDR3 region has the DNA TGCGCCAGCAGCTTGGAGGGGACTGAAGCTTTCTTT.

The J gene is TRBJ2-1, the V gene TRBV2, with TRBD2 identical over 11 bases. CDR1 and CDR2 (germline): SNHLY, FYNNEI. The CDR3 runs 15 residues. V lost 7 bases and J lost 2; bases outside the gene matches: 4. This CDR3 reads CASKTTSGTYNEQFF. As DNA, the CDR3 is TGTGCCAGCAAAACGACTAGCGGGACCTACAATGAGCAGTTCTTC. The variable domain in full, with the rest retrieved from reference TRBV2 and TRBJ2-1, is EPEVTQTPSHQVTQMGQEVILRCVPISNHLYFYWYRQILGQKVEFLVSFYNNEISEKSEIFDDQFSVERPDGSNFTLKIRSTKLEDSAMYFCASKTTSGTYNEQFFGPGTRLTVL.

The V gene is TRBV18, the J gene TRBJ2-1; 7 nucleotides agree with TRBD2. Germline loops: CDR1 KGHSH, CDR2 LQKENI. The V segment lost 2 bases and the J segment 1 base; nucleotides outside the gene matches: 2. This CDR3 is 15 amino acids long. The CDR3: CASSPFGGSYNEQFF. CDR3 in DNA: TGTGCCAGCTCACCATTCGGGGGGTCCTACAATGAGCAGTTCTTC.

The chain combines TRBV7-2 with TRBJ1-1; D ambiguous. This CDR3 contains 14 residues. Germline loops: CDR1 SGHTA, CDR2 FQGNSA. V lost 4 bases, J lost 0 bases, and 9 bases lay in between. DNA for the CDR3: TGTGCCAGCAGCTCCTCGGGAGTGAACACTGAAGCTTTCTTT. This gives the protein CASSSSGVNTEAFF.

Here the CDR3 DNA reads TGTGCCAGTAGTGTAGGTTTCAGCTCCTACAATGAGCAGTTCTTC. Its translation: CASSVGFSSYNEQFF. The V and J genes are TRBV19 and TRBJ2-1; D not certain. The CDR3 is made up of 15 amino acids. Between the trimmed V and J ends, which lost 5 bases and 0 bases, there was a span of 11 bases. Germline values: CDR1 LNHDA, CDR2 SQIVND (reference sequence). The variable domain in full, completed from reference TRBV19 and TRBJ2-1, reads DGGITQSPKYLFRKEGQNVTLSCEQNLNHDAMYWYRQDPGQGLRLIYYSQIVNDFQKGDIAEGYSVSREKKESFPLTVTSAQKNPTAFYLCASSVGFSSYNEQFFGPGTRLTVL.

This chain connects TRBV7-9 to TRBJ1-4, with no clear D. V gave up 1 base and J gave up 7 bases, with 10 bases separating them. There are 14 residues in the CDR3. Germline CDR1 and CDR2: SEHNR and FQNEAQ (reference sequence). This CDR3 is CASSLVTYGEKLFF. The CDR3 DNA reads TGTGCCAGCAGCTTAGTGACATACGGTGAAAAACTGTTTTTT.

The rearrangement uses TRBV7-9 and TRBJ1-4; weak D call: TRBD1 (5 bases). The CDR3 is 13 amino acids. The ends were cut back, 2 bases at V and 7 bases at J, with 8 bases in the middle. Germline CDR1 is SEHNR and CDR2 is FQNEAQ (reference sequence). The CDR3 DNA reads TGTGCCAGCAGCTTAACACAGGCTGAAAAACTGTTTTTT. Its protein is CASSLTQAEKLFF.

This chain joins TRBV28 and TRBJ1-6; 11 bases fit TRBD1. Germline values: CDR1 MDHEN, CDR2 SYDVKM. CDR3 length: 15 residues. With 6 bases clipped from V and 6 bases from J, the junction kept 4 bases outside the gene matches. CDR3 nucleotide sequence: TGTGCCAGCAGATACGGGACAGGGGGTAATTCACCCCTCCACTTT. This encodes CASRYGTGGNSPLHF.

The chain links TRBV6-5 to TRBJ1-1; D not certain. The CDR3 has 13 amino acids. Looked up from germline, CDR1 is MNHEY and CDR2 is SVGAGI. V gave up 5 bases and J gave up 0 bases, with 7 bases separating them. The DNA of the CDR3 is TGTGCCAGCAGTACGGGGTTGAACACTGAAGCTTTCTTT. Its protein product is CASSTGLNTEAFF.

The chain has TRBV7-2 and TRBJ2-5; 8 positions match TRBD1. CDR3 length: 13 amino acids. V gave up 6 bases and J gave up 5 bases; unmatched junction bases: 5. CDR1 is SGHTA and CDR2 is FQGNSA in the germline V gene. In nucleotides, the CDR3 is TGTGCCAGCAGTAGACAGGGGTGGGAGACCCAGTACTTC. Translated, it gives CASSRQGWETQYF.

The chain links TRBV11-3 to TRBJ2-1; TRBD2 aligns across 8 bases. J lost 0 bases, V lost 7 bases, and 17 bases had no gene match. The CDR3 extends over 19 amino acids. CDR1 is SGHNT, CDR2 YENEEA, per germline. CDR3 amino acids: CASTAGWREVIPSYNEQFF. CDR3 nucleotide sequence: TGTGCCAGCACGGCGGGTTGGCGGGAGGTGATCCCCTCCTACAATGAGCAGTTCTTC.

The gene calls are TRBV20-1 and TRBJ2-1; the D is unclear. CDR3 length: 13 residues. Trimming removed 3 bases from V and 0 bases from J, with 6 bases in between. CDR1 DFQATT and CDR2 SNEGSKA come from the germline V gene (reference sequence). This CDR3 is CSASAGSYNEQFF. CDR3 bases: TGCAGTGCTAGTGCCGGCTCCTACAATGAGCAGTTCTTC.

The chain employs TRBV10-2 and TRBJ2-7, with 10 bases that match TRBD1. V lost 10 bases, J lost 2 bases, and 8 bases stayed unmatched. Germline assignment: CDR1 WSHSY and CDR2 SAAADI. There are 14 residues in the CDR3. The CDR3 DNA is TGCGCCACCGCCGGGACAGGGGTCACCTACGAGCAGTACTTC. Encoded protein: CATAGTGVTYEQYF.

V gene TRBV19 combines with J gene TRBJ1-5; tentatively, D is TRBD1 (6 bases). CDR3 length equals 13 residues. V lost 5 bases and J lost 9, with 14 bases in between. Germline V CDR1 and CDR2: LNHDA, SQIVND (reference sequence). The CDR3 loop is CASSDRSGGPQHF. CDR3 nucleotide sequence: TGTGCCAGTAGTGACAGGTCCGGAGGGCCCCAGCATTTT.

This clone has only one observation. The chain links TRBV6-2 or TRBV6-3 to TRBJ2-1; tentatively, D is TRBD2 (6 bases). Germline lookup yields CDR1 MNHEY and CDR2 SVGEGT. The CDR3 extends over 11 amino acids. V was cut by 5 bases and J by 7 bases, with 6 bases left in between. CDR3 sequence reads: CASSGGNEQFF. Written as DNA, the CDR3 is TGTGCCAGCAGTGGGGGGAATGAGCAGTTCTTC.

CDR3 residues: CASSHRGNTEAFF. CDR3 in DNA: TGTGCCAGCAGTCACAGGGGGAACACTGAAGCTTTCTTT. The chain combines TRBV5-4 with TRBJ1-1; 7 bases align to TRBD1. V lost 5 bases, J lost 1 base, and 2 bases stayed unmatched. The CDR3 spans 13 residues. Germline V CDR1 and CDR2: SGHNT, YYREEE (reference sequence).

The rearrangement uses TRBV29-1 and TRBJ1-2; TRBD1 aligns across 8 bases. This CDR3 spans 18 amino acids. CDR1 is SQVTM, CDR2 ANQGSEA, per germline. The ends lost 1 base at V and 3 bases at J; junction bases unmatched: 16. For the CDR3, the DNA is TGCAGCGTTGAAGGGACTTTATGGGACAGGAACACTTACTATGGCTACACCTTC. It codes for CSVEGTLWDRNTYYGYTF.

The V call is TRBV6-5, the J call TRBJ2-2; D ambiguous. The V gene's germline CDR1 is MNHEY and CDR2 SVGAGI. The CDR3 runs 13 residues. Trimming removed 2 bases at V and 6 bases at J, with 7 bases between. The CDR3 protein is CASSYPQAGELFF. CDR3 nucleotides: TGTGCCAGCAGTTACCCCCAGGCCGGGGAGCTGTTTTTT.